This entry lists 29 T cell receptor beta chains sequenced from one sample in a study of blood T cell repertoires in COVID-19 (dated by TCRdb to 2019 to 2021). Library creation used the immunoSEQ multiplex PCR assay. In TCRdb, the immuneACCESS table is reduced to in-frame sequences with V and J assigned. These tables do not hold every clone; where another copy was compared, an unresolved V gene accounts for under half, and the others remain unexplained. Across this sample there are roughly 310,000 clones, with roughly 90% seen only once. The ten largest clones capture approximately 2.5% of the sample. The material sequenced was PBMCs or T cells enriched from blood (not recorded which). These TCRs come from a man in his fifties or sixties who had recovered from COVID-19.

The chain is built from TRBV7-8 and TRBJ2-1, with 9 bases aligning to TRBD2. CDR1 and CDR2 from the germline V gene are SGHVS and FQNEAQ. CDR3 length: 18 residues. Trimming at V came to 2 bases and at J to 0 bases, leaving 8 bases not matched to a gene. The chain's CDR3 is CASSLSSGALSSYNEQFF. The CDR3 DNA sequence: TGTGCCAGCAGCTTATCTAGCGGGGCCTTGAGCTCCTACAATGAGCAGTTCTTC.

The rearrangement uses TRBV7-8 and TRBJ2-1, with 13 bases that match TRBD2. This CDR3 spans 20 amino acids. J was trimmed by 1 base and V by 4 bases; bases with no gene match: 13. The germline CDR1 and CDR2 sequences are SGHVS and FQNEAQ. CDR3: CASSSKRLAGGLLSYNEQFF. The CDR3 DNA reads TGTGCCAGCAGCTCCAAGCGACTAGCGGGGGGCCTACTTTCCTACAATGAGCAGTTCTTC.

The genes are TRBV27 and TRBJ1-2; 11 nucleotides match TRBD1. The germline V gene encodes CDR1 MNHEY and CDR2 SMNVEV (reference sequence). V was clipped by 5 bases and J by 4 bases; unmatched bases: 12. The CDR3 is 17 residues long. CDR3 loop: CASSPYNSGTGGYGYTF. The CDR3 DNA reads TGTGCCAGCAGTCCATATAATTCCGGGACAGGGGGCTATGGCTACACCTTC.

The gene calls are TRBV18 and TRBJ2-3, with D tentatively TRBD1 (5 bases). Trimming removed 1 base from V and 5 bases from J, with 10 bases in between. The germline V gene has CDR1 KGHSH and CDR2 LQKENI. The CDR3 consists of 14 residues. The CDR3 loop reads CASSPRAQGDTQYF. CDR3 nucleotide sequence: TGTGCCAGCTCACCACGTGCCCAGGGAGATACGCAGTATTTT. Drawing the rest from reference TRBV18 and TRBJ2-3, the complete variable domain is NAGVMQNPRHLVRRRGQEARLRCSPMKGHSHVYWYRQLPEEGLKFMVYLQKENIIDESGMPKERFSAEFPKEGPSILRIQQVVRGDSAAYFCASSPRAQGDTQYFGPGTRLTVL.

The chain uses TRBV10-2 and TRBJ1-2, with D perhaps TRBD1 (5 bases). CDR3 length: 15 amino acids. The V gene lost 8 bases and the J gene lost 0 bases, with 16 bases spanning the gap. The germline V gene encodes CDR1 WSHSY and CDR2 SAAADI. This CDR3 reads CASGALSYSNYGYTF. The CDR3 bases are TGCGCCAGCGGGGCCCTTTCTTATTCTAACTATGGCTACACCTTC.

V gene TRBV2 combines with J gene TRBJ2-1; possibly TRBD2 for D (6 bases). The CDR3 runs 13 residues. The germline V and J ends were trimmed by 7 bases and 1 base, with 8 bases remaining between them. The V gene's germline CDR1 is SNHLY and CDR2 FYNNEI. CDR3 loop: CASTLASYNEQFF. CDR3 nucleotide sequence: TGTGCCAGCACGCTAGCGTCCTACAATGAGCAGTTCTTC.

The genes are TRBV7-2 and TRBJ1-2; D may be TRBD1 (5 bases). This CDR3 is built from 13 residues. The germline gives CDR1 SGHTA, CDR2 FQGNSA. Trimming took off 6 bases at V and 4 bases at J, with 12 bases between the two ends. CDR3 sequence: CASRLQEGYGYTF. DNA of the CDR3: TGTGCCAGCAGGTTACAGGAGGGCTATGGCTACACCTTC.

The V and J genes are TRBV7-6 and TRBJ1-6; TRBD1 is a possible D gene (6 bases). Trimming stripped 5 bases from V and 4 bases from J, with 15 bases between. Germline V gene lookup returns CDR1 SGHVS and CDR2 FNYEAQ. The CDR3 extends over 16 amino acids. The CDR3 DNA reads as TGTGCCAGCAGCCTCTTGACAGGCGCGTATAATTCACCCCTCCACTTT. Translating gives CASSLLTGAYNSPLHF.

J is TRBJ2-1 and V is TRBV4-3; TRBD2 matches at 10 bases. This CDR3 has 18 residues. Trimming at V came to 3 bases and at J to 3 bases, leaving 11 bases not matched to a gene. Per germline, CDR1 LGHNA and CDR2 YSLEER. CDR3 DNA sequence: TGCGCCAGCAGCCAGAGCTTGGGAACTAGCGGGGACTACAATGAGCAGTTCTTC. Translated, it gives CASSQSLGTSGDYNEQFF.

This clone has more than one count but fewer than ten. V gene TRBV5-8 combines with J gene TRBJ2-3, with TRBD2 matching over 7 bases. The CDR3 extends over 15 amino acids. Germline V gene data show CDR1 as SGHTS and CDR2 as YDEGEE. The V and J ends lost 1 base and 1 base, in that order; junction bases with no gene match: 3. The CDR3: CASSLRAGGTDTQYF. CDR3 nucleotides: TGTGCCAGCAGCTTGAGGGCGGGGGGCACAGATACGCAGTATTTT. Looking up the rest from reference TRBV5-8 and TRBJ2-3 gives the full variable domain: EAGVTQSPTHLIKTRGQQATLRCSPISGHTSVYWYQQALGLGLQFLLWYDEGEERNRGNFPPRFSGRQFPNYSSELNVNALELEDSALYLCASSLRAGGTDTQYFGPGTRLTVL.

This CDR3 reads CASKRALNTGELFF. In nucleotides, the CDR3 is TGTGCCAGCAAGAGGGCACTCAACACCGGGGAGCTGTTTTTT. The chain carries TRBV2 and TRBJ2-2; tentative D call: TRBD2 (5 bases). V lost 7 bases, J lost 2 bases, and 11 bases lay in between. This CDR3 is 14 amino acids long. The V gene's germline CDR1 is SNHLY and CDR2 FYNNEI.

The rearrangement joins TRBV4-3 to TRBJ2-2, with D tentatively TRBD1 (5 bases). Germline values: CDR1 LGHNA, CDR2 YSLEER. This CDR3 comprises 21 residues. With 0 bases removed from V and 0 bases from J, the gap between germline ends came to 23 bases. This CDR3 reads CASSQDVSRFDSLTNTGELFF. For the CDR3, the DNA is TGCGCCAGCAGCCAAGATGTATCCCGATTTGACAGTTTGACGAACACCGGGGAGCTGTTTTTT.

The J gene is TRBJ1-3, the V gene TRBV30; perhaps TRBD1 as D (6 bases). This CDR3 has 17 amino acids. Looked up from germline, CDR1 is GTSNPN and CDR2 is SVGIG (reference sequence). V dropped 0 bases and J dropped 2 bases, with 17 bases sitting between them. The DNA of the CDR3 is TGTGCCTGGAGTGTACGAAGGTCCGGGGGGCCTGGAAACACCATATATTTT. Translated: CAWSVRRSGGPGNTIYF.

The J gene is TRBJ2-7, the V gene TRBV29-1; a possible D gene is TRBD2 (6 bases). CDR3 length: 13 residues. V was clipped by 3 bases and J by 5 bases, with 14 bases between them. Germline V lookup: CDR1 SQVTM, CDR2 ANQGSEA. The CDR3 coding sequence is TGCAGCGTTGAGGGCGGGACCCTTAACGAGCAGTACTTC. Protein product: CSVEGGTLNEQYF.

The chain links TRBV5-1 to TRBJ2-1, with TRBD2 matching 7 bases. The CDR3 is 15 amino acids. The V gene's germline CDR1 is SGHRS and CDR2 YFSETQ. V lost 0 bases and J lost 8; bases outside the gene matches: 8. The CDR3 nucleotides read TGCGCCAGCAGCTTGGACCACGGGGGGATGGATGAGCAGTTCTTC. Its translation: CASSLDHGGMDEQFF.

The J gene is TRBJ1-1, the V gene TRBV7-8; 9 bases map to TRBD1. The CDR3 runs to 14 residues. Germline loops: CDR1 SGHVS, CDR2 FQNEAQ. J was trimmed by 1 base and V by 5 bases; bases with no gene match: 2. CDR3 in DNA: TGTGCCAGCAGCAAGGGACAGGGGAACACTGAAGCTTTCTTT. Amino acids: CASSKGQGNTEAFF.

The rearrangement joins TRBV7-2 to TRBJ2-1; 13 positions agree with TRBD2. Trimming removed 0 bases from V and 3 bases from J; junction bases left unmatched: 2. The CDR3 length is 17 residues. Germline CDR1 is SGHTA and CDR2 is FQGNSA. The CDR3 loop reads CASSLARLAGGYNEQFF. The DNA for the CDR3 is TGTGCCAGCAGCTTAGCCCGACTAGCGGGGGGCTACAATGAGCAGTTCTTC.

CDR3: CASSSVGQGEGYGYTF. CDR3 bases: TGTGCCAGCAGCTCCGTGGGACAGGGGGAAGGCTATGGCTACACCTTC. This sequence joins TRBV7-2 and TRBJ1-2; TRBD1 agrees at 11 bases. This CDR3 is 16 amino acids long. With 4 bases clipped from V and 4 bases from J, the junction kept 8 bases outside the gene matches. Germline-derived CDR1 and CDR2 are SGHTA and FQGNSA.

The rearrangement links TRBV2 to TRBJ1-2; D perhaps matches TRBD1 (5 bases). V lost 6 bases to trimming and J lost 4 bases, with 12 bases between them. This CDR3 has 13 amino acids. The germline CDR1 and CDR2 sequences are SNHLY and FYNNEI. Here the CDR3 reads CASSPATVYGYTF. Written as DNA, the CDR3 is TGTGCCAGCAGCCCCGCGACAGTCTATGGCTACACCTTC. The complete variable domain, with remaining parts taken from reference TRBV2 and TRBJ1-2, reads EPEVTQTPSHQVTQMGQEVILRCVPISNHLYFYWYRQILGQKVEFLVSFYNNEISEKSEIFDDQFSVERPDGSNFTLKIRSTKLEDSAMYFCASSPATVYGYTFGSGTRLTVV.

V usage is TRBV28 and J usage is TRBJ2-7, with 11 nucleotides matching TRBD2. From germline, CDR1 is MDHEN and CDR2 SYDVKM. This CDR3 has 13 residues. V shed 3 bases and J 6 bases; nucleotides not matched to a gene: 1. CDR3: CASSLLAGGEQYF. In nucleotides, the CDR3 is TGTGCCAGCAGTTTGCTAGCGGGAGGCGAGCAGTACTTC.

This clone was observed a single time. CDR3 coding DNA: TGTGCCAGCAGCCAGGTAGTGACCGTCTCCTACAATGAGCAGTTCTTC. Its protein product is CASSQVVTVSYNEQFF. The J gene is TRBJ2-1, the V gene TRBV5-6; D not certain. With 4 bases removed from V and 0 bases from J, the gap between germline ends came to 14 bases. The CDR3 covers 16 residues. CDR1 SGHDT and CDR2 YYEEEE come from the germline V gene.

This clone was seen more than once but under ten times. J is TRBJ2-7 and V is TRBV5-1, with a tentative D call TRBD1 (5 bases). Germline V gives CDR1 SGHRS, CDR2 YFSETQ. Trimming removed 2 bases from V and 2 bases from J, with 8 bases in between. The CDR3 covers 13 residues. CDR3 in amino acids: CASSFDRPYEQYF. The CDR3 nucleotides are TGCGCCAGCAGCTTTGACAGACCCTACGAGCAGTACTTC.

The chain is built from TRBV25-1 and TRBJ1-2; unclear D gene. The germline V and J ends were trimmed by 3 bases and 8 bases, with 13 bases remaining between them. The CDR3 is 13 residues long. Per the germline V gene, CDR1 is MGHDK and CDR2 is SYGVNS. The DNA of the CDR3 is TGTGCCAGCAGTGACCCCAGCGGAGGAGGCTACACCTTC. The encoded protein is CASSDPSGGGYTF.

This clone was recorded once. V and J are TRBV11-3 and TRBJ1-1; D gene unclear. CDR1 is SGHNT and CDR2 is YENEEA in the germline V gene. V shed 2 bases and J shed 5 bases, with 15 bases lying between them. The CDR3 covers 15 residues. The CDR3 DNA reads TGTGCCAGCAGCTTACCCGGGATACTCGGGACTGAAGCTTTCTTT. Protein sequence: CASSLPGILGTEAFF.

The chain carries TRBV6-5 and TRBJ1-5; D unclear. V lost 8 bases, J lost 0 bases, and 8 bases lay in between. CDR3 size: 13 residues. Germline loops: CDR1 MNHEY, CDR2 SVGAGI. CDR3 loop: CASVDNSNQPQHF. CDR3 DNA sequence: TGTGCCAGCGTTGACAATAGCAATCAGCCCCAGCATTTT.

J is TRBJ2-3 and V is TRBV19; tentative D call: TRBD1 (6 bases). With 7 bases removed from V and 2 bases from J, the gap between germline ends came to 16 bases. The CDR3 covers 15 residues. CDR1 LNHDA and CDR2 SQIVND come from the germline V gene (reference sequence). The CDR3 region is CASKKGQRLTDTQYF. In DNA, the CDR3 is TGTGCCAGTAAAAAAGGACAGCGACTCACAGATACGCAGTATTTT.

V usage is TRBV6-5 and J usage is TRBJ2-1; TRBD2 aligns across 7 bases. The CDR3 has 16 amino acids. V lost 0 bases and J lost 2; bases outside the gene matches: 4. From germline, CDR1 is MNHEY and CDR2 SVGAGI. The CDR3 region is CASSYSPSGPYNEQFF. The CDR3 DNA reads TGTGCCAGCAGTTACTCGCCTAGCGGACCCTACAATGAGCAGTTCTTC.

The table lists this clone with a few counts. The chain employs TRBV5-1 and TRBJ2-3; TRBD1 might be the D (6 bases). V was pared by 4 bases and J by 7 bases, with 10 bases between. Germline V gene lookup returns CDR1 SGHRS and CDR2 YFSETQ. The CDR3 totals 12 residues. The CDR3 reads CASSPGGYTQYF. Written as DNA, the CDR3 is TGCGCCAGCAGCCCTGGGGGCTATACGCAGTATTTT.

This chain's CDR3 is CASEGTSGDNEQFF. Written as DNA, the CDR3 is TGTGCCAGTGAAGGGACTAGCGGGGACAATGAGCAGTTCTTC. V usage is TRBV19 and J usage is TRBJ2-1, with TRBD2 identical over 13 bases. Germline V CDR1 and CDR2: LNHDA, SQIVND (reference sequence). This CDR3 is built from 14 residues. V shed 8 bases and J 5 bases; nucleotides not matched to a gene: 3. The full variable domain, rest sourced from reference TRBV19 and TRBJ2-1, is DGGITQSPKYLFRKEGQNVTLSCEQNLNHDAMYWYRQDPGQGLRLIYYSQIVNDFQKGDIAEGYSVSREKKESFPLTVTSAQKNPTAFYLCASEGTSGDNEQFFGPGTRLTVL.